The rows below give T cell receptor beta chains drawn from one sample of a study of vaccination and CD4 T cells after COVID-19. Antigens of these TCRs are unknown. One entry per CDR3 protein results from TCRdb running MiXCR on the PCR reads. The sample includes some 19,000 distinct CDR3 sequences, about 62% of them seen just once. Sample: CD4+ T cells from blood, cultured in vitro, taken before SARS-CoV-2 vaccination. Source of these receptors: a human donor who received a COVID-19 vaccine. The conserved cysteine and the conserved F or W are not part of the CDR3 here.

v_gene	CDR3aa
TRBV2	ASGPGRNYGYT
TRBV7-9	ASSFAGDNSPLH
TRBV20-1	SAQGAEKLF
TRBV30	AWGTGGDRTEAF
TRBV19	ASSMGEVNTEAF
TRBV5-4	ASSSLQAPEAF
TRBV19	ATTSEGQGAYGYT
TRBV20-1	SARLINRQERYGYT
TRBV6-1	ASKPGQHSNQPQH
TRBV15	ATSRDHQGALSPLH
TRBV6-4	ASSDQGRSEAF
TRBV10-1	ASSDGTSVSGELF
TRBV7-6	ASSLGVEKLF
TRBV2	ASSRGSSSYEQY
TRBV7-9	ASSLSGRAEKLF
TRBV2	ARREEETQY
TRBV2	ASRWTGDGYT
TRBV5-1	ASSLGTSGGAYEQY
TRBV6-1	ASSRTAGDQETQY
TRBV6-4	ASSGKRGSDTQY
TRBV28	ASSLRRDFGTGELF
TRBV27	ASSLGLSYNSPLH
TRBV6-1	ASSHRDRGETQY
TRBV20-1	SAPTSRLNTEAF
TRBV2	ASSRDRGNRQPQH
TRBV24-1	ATSDSSLAGGFKGETQY
TRBV6-1	ASSNTQQGQT
TRBV12-3/TRBV12-4	ASLRGNTEAF
TRBV9	ASSTLYRNTEAF
TRBV5-4	ASSLQGGVYGYT
TRBV6-1	ASSRGQGPTETQY
TRBV6-1	ASRNEGSGNTIY
TRBV6-1	ASSEAAWEVYEQY
TRBV27	ASRKTGSGNTIY
TRBV6-4	ASSSRDRGNTIY
TRBV6-1	ASSVLSTSFDEQF
TRBV20-1	SAIRPGGSPEAF
TRBV2	ASRTQGVYEQY
TRBV12-3/TRBV12-4	ASSLSEGPTEAF
TRBV12-3/TRBV12-4	ASSTGVIHVADTQY
TRBV20-1	SASPGQSTDTQY
TRBV7-6	ASSLGPPRTTLTGELF